Described below is a single T cell receptor beta chain sequence and its context. Its antigen is still unknown. Per-nucleotide qualities are absent, and no much larger clonotype sits a single base away. The donors were healthy, HIV-negative adults who had no recently reported acute infections or vaccinations. Every donor was a Caucasian adult living in Nashville, Tennessee, USA. In the unsorted samples, 70 million to 90 million PBMCs were counted, and genomic DNA was extracted using the QIAamp DNA Blood Mini kit. After blood collection by leukapheresis, PBMCs were isolated using Ficoll-Histopaque density gradient centrifugation and then cryopreserved in the vapor phase of liquid nitrogen. V has 0 bases trimmed and J has 5 bases trimmed; junction bases matching no gene number 18. The CDR3 sequence holds 20 residues, the cysteine and phenylalanine included. Only the CDR3 DNA is retained, 60 bases long and in frame from the first base. CDR1 and CDR2 are drawn from the germline V gene: MGHRA, YSYEKL.

TCR CDR3 regions were amplified from genomic DNA by multiplex PCR using the deep immunoSEQ assay. Genomic DNA extracted from each cell subset was distributed evenly over all wells of several immunoSEQ 96-well plates, and each plate served as one replicate. For unsorted PBMC, roughly 300 ng of genomic DNA, equivalent to around 33,000 T cell genomes, went into each replicate PCR. Genomic DNA from unsorted PBMC was sequenced over ten immunoSEQ deep assay plates. The purified libraries were quantified using a Qubit 3.0 fluorometer, sized with a Bioanalyzer 2100, and then quantified again using the KAPA Library Quantification kit. A separate single-read 150-cycle Illumina NextSeq 550 flow cell was used to sequence each immunoSEQ 96-well plate. Regarding the original processing steps: Because only junctional sequences without quality scores were contained in the immunoSEQ output, filtering matching that applied to full-length reads could not be performed. To assign V/J genes and CDR3, sequences were annotated using PyIR, a Python wrapper for IgBLAST v1.9, with IMGT germline references. Reads with weak V/J assignments (E-value above 1e-6), missing CDR3, stop codons, out-of-frame junctions, or ambiguous translated residues were removed. V3J clonotypes were defined by identical inferred V gene, J gene, and CDR3 amino acid sequence. The percentage overlap between two repertoires was calculated by dividing the number of shared unique clonotypes by the size of the smaller repertoire. Three approaches were used to assess repertoire richness: RTK rarefaction, the Chao1 estimator, and Recon v2.1 estimates of unobserved clonotypes. Not all clones reach the TCRdb copy of this immuneACCESS table, which keeps in-frame sequences only. Checked studies attribute under half of the gap to unresolved V genes and leave the rest unexplained. The V and J calls and clone size were taken over from that table, and D and trimming were inferred from the DNA. This sample comprises about 490,000 clones, around four fifths of them detected only once. The biggest ten clones account for 12% of the sample.

These data are taken from a study of shared clonotypes between healthy human individuals (TCRdb year 2020). Regarding the research as a whole: The cohort comprised two women and a few men aged 18 to 49 years. Libraries were prepared and TCR repertoires were sequenced by different laboratories using diverse techniques, in order to increase sequencing depth and limit assay-specific biases. Blood TCR repertoires of about 5 healthy adults were deeply sequenced to estimate repertoire size and the extent of clonotype sharing between individuals. Leukapheresis yielded between about 0.9 and 9.5 billion PBMCs per donor. Study-wide findings and limitations: Sampling was restricted to blood, and TCR repertoires in tissues likely differ from the TCR repertoires found in blood. Based on pairwise subsampling, the degree of clonotype sharing among donors was expected to be affected by sequencing depth. Because the study included a small number of donors, the genetic and exposure-history diversity represented was limited.

Sequenced material: PBMCs. The rearrangement joined TRBV4-1 to TRBJ2-2, and 7 junction bases match TRBD2. The sequence came from a woman between 35 and 50 years old in good health. Some clones in this sample may be carry-over from other donors' samples. The CDR3 in this case is CASSQDGGAGDRMWTGELFF. The DNA sequence is given as TGCGCCAGCAGCCAAGATGGAGGGGCGGGAGACCGGATGTGGACCGGGGAGCTGTTTTTT.